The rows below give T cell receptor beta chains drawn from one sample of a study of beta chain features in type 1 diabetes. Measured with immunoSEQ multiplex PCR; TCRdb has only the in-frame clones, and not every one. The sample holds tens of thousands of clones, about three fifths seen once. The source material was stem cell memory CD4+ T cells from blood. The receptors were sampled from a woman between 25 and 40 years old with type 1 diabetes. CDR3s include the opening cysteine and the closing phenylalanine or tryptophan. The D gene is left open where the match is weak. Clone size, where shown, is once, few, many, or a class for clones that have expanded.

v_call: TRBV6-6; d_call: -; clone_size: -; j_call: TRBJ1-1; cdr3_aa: CASRRGEANTEAFF; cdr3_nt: TGTGCCAGTCGACGGGGGGAGGCGAACACTGAAGCTTTCTTT
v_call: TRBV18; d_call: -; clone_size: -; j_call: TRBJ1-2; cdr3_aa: CASSPSAENYGYTF; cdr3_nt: TGTGCCAGCTCACCATCAGCGGAGAACTATGGCTACACCTTC
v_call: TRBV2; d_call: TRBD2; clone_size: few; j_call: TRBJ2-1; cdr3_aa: CAIPGLAGYNEQFF; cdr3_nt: TGTGCCATACCGGGACTAGCGGGATATAATGAGCAGTTCTTC
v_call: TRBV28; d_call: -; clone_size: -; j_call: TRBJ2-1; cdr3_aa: CASSLTWNEQFF; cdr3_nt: TGTGCCAGCAGTTTGACATGGAATGAGCAGTTCTTC
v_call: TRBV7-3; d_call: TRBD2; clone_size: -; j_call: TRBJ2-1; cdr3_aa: CASSAGAGGRSHHEQFF; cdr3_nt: TGTGCCAGCAGCGCGGGGGCGGGAGGGCGATCCCACCATGAGCAGTTCTTC
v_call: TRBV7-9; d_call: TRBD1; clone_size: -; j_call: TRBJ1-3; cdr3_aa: CASSLSGQGSGNTIYF; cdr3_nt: TGTGCCAGCAGCCTCAGCGGACAGGGCTCTGGAAACACCATATATTTT
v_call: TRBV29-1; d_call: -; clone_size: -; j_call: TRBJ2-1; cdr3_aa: CSVQLGLYNEQFF; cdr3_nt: TGCAGCGTTCAACTGGGCTTATACAATGAGCAGTTCTTC
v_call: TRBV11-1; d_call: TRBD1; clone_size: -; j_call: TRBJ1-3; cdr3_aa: CASSGTEGNTIYF; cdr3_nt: TGTGCCAGCAGCGGGACAGAAGGAAACACCATATATTTT
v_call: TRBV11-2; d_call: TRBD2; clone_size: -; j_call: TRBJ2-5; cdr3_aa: CASSSGLANDWYQETQYF; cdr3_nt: TGTGCCAGCAGCTCGGGACTAGCGAACGATTGGTACCAAGAGACCCAGTACTTC
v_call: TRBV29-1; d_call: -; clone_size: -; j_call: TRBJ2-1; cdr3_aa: CSAPQIRGSYNEQFF; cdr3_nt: TGCAGCGCTCCACAGATTCGGGGTAGCTACAATGAGCAGTTCTTC
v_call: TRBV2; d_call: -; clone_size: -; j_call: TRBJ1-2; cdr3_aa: CASSEITLQGYGYTF; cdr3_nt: TGTGCCAGCAGCGAAATTACGTTGCAGGGCTATGGCTACACCTTC
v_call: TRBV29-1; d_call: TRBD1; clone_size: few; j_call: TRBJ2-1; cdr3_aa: CSVEGGAGGSGQFF; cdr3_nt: TGCAGCGTTGAAGGTGGGGCAGGGGGCTCGGGGCAGTTCTTC
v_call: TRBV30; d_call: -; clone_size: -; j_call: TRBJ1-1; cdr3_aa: CAWSVQEDTEAFF; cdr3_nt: TGTGCCTGGAGTGTACAAGAGGACACTGAAGCTTTCTTT
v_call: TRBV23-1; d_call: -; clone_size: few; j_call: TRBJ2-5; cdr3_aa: CASSRTLETQYF; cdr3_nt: TGCGCCAGCAGCCGGACACTAGAGACCCAGTACTTC
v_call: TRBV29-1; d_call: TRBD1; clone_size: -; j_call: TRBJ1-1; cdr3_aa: CSGTGQGNTEAFF; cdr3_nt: TGCAGCGGGACCGGACAGGGGAACACTGAAGCTTTCTTT
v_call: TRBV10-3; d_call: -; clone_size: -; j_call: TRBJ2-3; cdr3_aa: CAISGSSGTDTQYF; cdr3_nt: TGTGCCATCAGTGGTTCTAGCGGCACAGATACGCAGTATTTT
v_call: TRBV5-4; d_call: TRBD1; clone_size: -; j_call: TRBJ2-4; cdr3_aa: CASSYGQGPGYIQYF; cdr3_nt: TGTGCCAGCAGCTACGGACAGGGGCCGGGGTACATTCAGTACTTC